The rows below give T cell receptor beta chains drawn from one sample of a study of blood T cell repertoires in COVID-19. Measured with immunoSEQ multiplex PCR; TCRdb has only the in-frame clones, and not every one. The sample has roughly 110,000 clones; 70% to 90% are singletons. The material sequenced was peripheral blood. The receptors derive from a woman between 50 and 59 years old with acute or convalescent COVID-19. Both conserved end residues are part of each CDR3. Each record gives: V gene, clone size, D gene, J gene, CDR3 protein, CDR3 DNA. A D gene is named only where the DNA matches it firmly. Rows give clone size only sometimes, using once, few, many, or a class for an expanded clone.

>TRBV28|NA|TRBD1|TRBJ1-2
CASGQGWGYTF
TGTGCCAGCGGACAGGGCTGGGGCTACACCTTC
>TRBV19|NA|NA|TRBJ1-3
CASSIRPGSSGNTIYF
TGTGCCAGTAGTATCCGGCCAGGGTCGTCTGGAAACACCATATATTTT
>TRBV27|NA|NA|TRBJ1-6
CASSWGQGNSPLHF
TGTGCCAGCAGTTGGGGGCAGGGGAATTCACCCCTCCACTTT
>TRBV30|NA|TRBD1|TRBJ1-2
CAWDRGLSGYTF
TGTGCCTGGGACAGGGGGCTCTCTGGCTACACCTTC
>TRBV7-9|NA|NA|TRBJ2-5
CASSLVQQETQYF
TGTGCCAGCAGCTTAGTCCAGCAAGAGACCCAGTACTTC
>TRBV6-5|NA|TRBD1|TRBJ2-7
CASRQRTGNYEQYF
TGTGCCAGCAGGCAAAGGACAGGGAACTACGAGCAGTACTTC
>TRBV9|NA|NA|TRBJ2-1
CASSMRRGQVNNEQFF
TGTGCCAGCAGCATGAGGCGCGGGCAAGTTAACAATGAGCAGTTCTTC
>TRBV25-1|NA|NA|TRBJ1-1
CASSDRQGFTEAFF
TGTGCCAGCAGTGATAGGCAGGGGTTCACTGAAGCTTTCTTT
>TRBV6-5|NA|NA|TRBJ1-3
CASRYSGVSGNTIYF
TGTGCCAGCAGGTACTCAGGGGTCTCTGGAAACACCATATATTTT
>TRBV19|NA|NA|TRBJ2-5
CASSMGLRGGLYQETQYF
TGTGCCAGTAGTATGGGTCTCCGGGGAGGACTGTACCAAGAGACCCAGTACTTC
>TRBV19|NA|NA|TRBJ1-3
CAISTGSGNTIYF
TGTGCCATCTCGACAGGATCTGGAAACACCATATATTTT
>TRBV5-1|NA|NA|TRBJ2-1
CASSRPDGGEQFF
TGCGCCAGCAGCCGCCCGGATGGAGGTGAGCAGTTCTTC
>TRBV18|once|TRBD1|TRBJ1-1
CASSPGVGTVNTEAFF
TGTGCCAGCTCACCAGGAGTTGGGACAGTGAACACTGAAGCTTTCTTT
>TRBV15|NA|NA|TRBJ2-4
CATSRGGLAKNIQYF
TGTGCCACCAGCAGAGGAGGGTTAGCCAAAAACATTCAGTACTTC
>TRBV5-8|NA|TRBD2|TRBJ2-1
CASSLAIGRAAYNEQFF
TGTGCCAGCAGCTTGGCCATCGGGAGGGCCGCCTACAATGAGCAGTTCTTC
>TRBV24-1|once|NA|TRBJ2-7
CATSDIAMHEQYF
TGTGCCACCAGTGATATAGCGATGCACGAGCAGTACTTC
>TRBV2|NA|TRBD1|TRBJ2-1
CASSETGARGEQFF
TGTGCCAGCAGTGAAACAGGGGCCAGGGGTGAGCAGTTCTTC
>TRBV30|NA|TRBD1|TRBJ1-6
CAWDKQGWISPLHF
TGTGCCTGGGACAAACAGGGGTGGATTTCACCCCTCCACTTT
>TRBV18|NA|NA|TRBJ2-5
CATHGRGPQETQYF
TGTGCCACCCACGGGAGGGGGCCTCAAGAGACCCAGTACTTC
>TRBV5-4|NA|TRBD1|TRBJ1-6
CASSGGTDNSPLHF
TGTGCCAGCAGCGGCGGGACAGATAATTCACCCCTCCACTTT
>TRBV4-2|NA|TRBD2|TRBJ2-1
CASSQEYSMIAGGARNEQFF
TGTGCCAGCAGCCAAGAATACTCAATGATAGCGGGAGGAGCGCGCAATGAGCAGTTCTTC
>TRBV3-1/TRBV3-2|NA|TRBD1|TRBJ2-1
CASSQIRGRNNEQFF
TGTGCCAGCAGCCAAATCAGGGGGCGTAACAATGAGCAGTTCTTC
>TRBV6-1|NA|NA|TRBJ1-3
CASSEDSSGNTIYF
TGTGCCAGCAGTGAAGACAGCTCTGGAAACACCATATATTTT
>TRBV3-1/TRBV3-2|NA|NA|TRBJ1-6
CASIAGSGSPLHF
TGTGCCAGCATTGCAGGGTCCGGATCACCCCTCCACTTT
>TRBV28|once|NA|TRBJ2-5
CASLTPYQETQYF
TGTGCCAGCCTAACCCCGTACCAAGAGACCCAGTACTTC
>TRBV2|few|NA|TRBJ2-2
CASSGGGRSAGELFF
TGTGCCAGCAGCGGGGGAGGAAGGTCCGCCGGGGAGCTGTTTTTT
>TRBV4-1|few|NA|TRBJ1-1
CASSQLDLSNTEAFF
TGCGCCAGCAGCCAACTAGACCTCTCCAACACTGAAGCTTTCTTT